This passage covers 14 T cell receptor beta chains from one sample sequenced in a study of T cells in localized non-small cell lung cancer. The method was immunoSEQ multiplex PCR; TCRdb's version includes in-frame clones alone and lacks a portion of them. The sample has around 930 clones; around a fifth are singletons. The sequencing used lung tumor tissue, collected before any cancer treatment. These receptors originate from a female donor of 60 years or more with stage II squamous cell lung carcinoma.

CDR3 bases: TGTGCCAGCTCACCTGAAGCGCTTAGCTCCTACAATGAGCAGTTCTTC. Translating gives CASSPEALSSYNEQFF. The chain couples TRBV18 to TRBJ2-1; no definite D call. This CDR3 is 16 amino acids long. V was pared by 3 bases and J by 0 bases, with 12 bases between. Germline lookup yields CDR1 KGHSH and CDR2 LQKENI.

This CDR3 reads CASNSGGVAETQYF. The DNA for the CDR3 is TGCGCCAGCAATAGCGGGGGGGTGGCAGAGACCCAGTACTTC. J is TRBJ2-5 and V is TRBV10-2; 11 bases align to TRBD2. The CDR3 has 14 amino acids. Germline CDR1 and CDR2: WSHSY and SAAADI. The V gene end was trimmed by 7 bases and the J gene end by 4 bases; junction bases not matched to a gene: 5.

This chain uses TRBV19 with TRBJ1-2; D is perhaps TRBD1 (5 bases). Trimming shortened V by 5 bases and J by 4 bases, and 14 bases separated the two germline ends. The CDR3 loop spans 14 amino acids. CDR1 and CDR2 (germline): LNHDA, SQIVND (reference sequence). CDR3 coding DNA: TGTGCCAGTAGTTCCTCAGGGACGTCCTATGGCTACACCTTC. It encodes CASSSSGTSYGYTF.

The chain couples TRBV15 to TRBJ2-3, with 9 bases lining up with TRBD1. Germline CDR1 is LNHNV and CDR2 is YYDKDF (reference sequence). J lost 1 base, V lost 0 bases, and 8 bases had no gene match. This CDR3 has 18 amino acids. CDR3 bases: TGTGCCACCAGCAGAGACCCTTCGACAGGGGGGCGCACAGATACGCAGTATTTT. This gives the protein CATSRDPSTGGRTDTQYF.

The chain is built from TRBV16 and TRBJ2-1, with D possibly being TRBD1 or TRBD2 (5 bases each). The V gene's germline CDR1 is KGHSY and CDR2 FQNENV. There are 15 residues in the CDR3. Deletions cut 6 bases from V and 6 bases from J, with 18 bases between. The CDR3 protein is CASRERGVFSNEQFF. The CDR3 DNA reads TGTGCCAGCAGGGAGAGGGGTGTCTTTAGCAATGAGCAGTTCTTC.

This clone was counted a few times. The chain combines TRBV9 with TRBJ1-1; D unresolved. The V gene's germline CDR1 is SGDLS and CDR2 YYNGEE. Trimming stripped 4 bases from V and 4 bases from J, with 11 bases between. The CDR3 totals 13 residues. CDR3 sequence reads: CASSIDMVTEAFF. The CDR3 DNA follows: TGTGCCAGCAGCATTGACATGGTCACTGAAGCTTTCTTT.

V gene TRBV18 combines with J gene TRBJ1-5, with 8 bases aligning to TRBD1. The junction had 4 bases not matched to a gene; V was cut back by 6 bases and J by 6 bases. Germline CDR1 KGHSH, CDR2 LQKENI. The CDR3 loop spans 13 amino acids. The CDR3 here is CASSPGGSQPQHF. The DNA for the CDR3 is TGTGCCAGCTCGCCAGGGGGCAGTCAGCCCCAGCATTTT.

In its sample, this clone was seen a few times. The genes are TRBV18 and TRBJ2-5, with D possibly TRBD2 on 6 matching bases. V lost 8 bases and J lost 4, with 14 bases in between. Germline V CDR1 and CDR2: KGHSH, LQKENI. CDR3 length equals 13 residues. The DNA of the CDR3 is TGTGCCAGCGCGATTCAGGGAGGAGAGACCCAGTACTTC. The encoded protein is CASAIQGGETQYF.

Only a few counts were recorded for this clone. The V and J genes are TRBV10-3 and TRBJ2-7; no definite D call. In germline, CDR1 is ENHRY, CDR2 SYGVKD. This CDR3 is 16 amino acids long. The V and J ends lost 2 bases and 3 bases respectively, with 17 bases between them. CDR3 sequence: CAISEVQIGMNYEQYF. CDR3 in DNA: TGTGCCATCAGTGAGGTACAGATTGGAATGAACTACGAGCAGTACTTC.

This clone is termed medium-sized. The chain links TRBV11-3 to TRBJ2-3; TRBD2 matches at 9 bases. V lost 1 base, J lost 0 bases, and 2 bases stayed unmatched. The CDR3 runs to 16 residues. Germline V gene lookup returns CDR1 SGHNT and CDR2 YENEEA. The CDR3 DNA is TGTGCCAGCAGCTTAGGGCTAGCGGGAAGCACAGATACGCAGTATTTT. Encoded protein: CASSLGLAGSTDTQYF.

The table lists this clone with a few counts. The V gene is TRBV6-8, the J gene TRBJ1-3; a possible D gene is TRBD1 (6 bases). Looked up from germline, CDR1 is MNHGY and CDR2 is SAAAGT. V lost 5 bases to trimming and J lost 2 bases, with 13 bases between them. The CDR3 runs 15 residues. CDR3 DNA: TGTGCCAGCAGTGTTGAGGCAGGGGCTGGAAACACCATATATTTT. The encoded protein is CASSVEAGAGNTIYF.

The CDR3: CASSAGHGQPQHF. The CDR3 region has the DNA TGTGCCAGTAGTGCCGGGCATGGACAGCCCCAGCATTTT. The rearrangement links TRBV19 to TRBJ1-5; no definite D call. The CDR3 is made up of 13 amino acids. CDR1 is LNHDA, CDR2 SQIVND, per germline (reference sequence). The V and J ends lost 5 bases and 7 bases respectively, with 12 bases between them.

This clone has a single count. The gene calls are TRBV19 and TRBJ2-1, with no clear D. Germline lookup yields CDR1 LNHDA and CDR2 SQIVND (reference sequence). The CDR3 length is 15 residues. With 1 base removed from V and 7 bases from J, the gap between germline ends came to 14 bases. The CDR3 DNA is TGTGCCAGTAGTATAGGGCCATTGGAATTGAATGAGCAGTTCTTC. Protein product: CASSIGPLELNEQFF.

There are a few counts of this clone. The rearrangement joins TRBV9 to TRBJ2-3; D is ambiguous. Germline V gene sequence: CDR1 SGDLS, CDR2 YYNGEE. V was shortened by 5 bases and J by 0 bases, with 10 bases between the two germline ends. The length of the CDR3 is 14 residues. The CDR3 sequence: CASSLSDSTDTQYF. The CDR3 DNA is TGTGCCAGCAGTCTGTCGGATAGCACAGATACGCAGTATTTT.